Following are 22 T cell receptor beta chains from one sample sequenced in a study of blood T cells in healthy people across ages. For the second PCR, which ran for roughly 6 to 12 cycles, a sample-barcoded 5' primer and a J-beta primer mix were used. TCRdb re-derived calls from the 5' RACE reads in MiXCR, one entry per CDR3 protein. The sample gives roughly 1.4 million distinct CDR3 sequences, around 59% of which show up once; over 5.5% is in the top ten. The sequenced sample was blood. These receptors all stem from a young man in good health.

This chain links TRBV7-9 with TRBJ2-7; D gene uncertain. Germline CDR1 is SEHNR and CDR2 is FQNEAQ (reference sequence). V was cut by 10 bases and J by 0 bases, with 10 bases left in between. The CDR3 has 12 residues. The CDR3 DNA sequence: TGTGCCACCAAGACGATCTCCTACGAGCAGTACTTC. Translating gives CATKTISYEQYF.

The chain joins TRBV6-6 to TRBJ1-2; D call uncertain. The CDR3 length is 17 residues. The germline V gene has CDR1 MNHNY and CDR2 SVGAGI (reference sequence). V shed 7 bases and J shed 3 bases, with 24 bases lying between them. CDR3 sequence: CASTPSSLEVFYYGYTF. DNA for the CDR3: TGTGCCAGCACTCCCTCATCCCTGGAGGTTTTTTACTATGGCTACACCTTC.

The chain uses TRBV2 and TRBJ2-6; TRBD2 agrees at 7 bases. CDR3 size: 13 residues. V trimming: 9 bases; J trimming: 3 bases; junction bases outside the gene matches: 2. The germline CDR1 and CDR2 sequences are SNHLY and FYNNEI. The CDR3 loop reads CARGGLGANVLTF. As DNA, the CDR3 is TGTGCCAGGGGAGGGCTTGGGGCCAACGTCCTGACTTTC.

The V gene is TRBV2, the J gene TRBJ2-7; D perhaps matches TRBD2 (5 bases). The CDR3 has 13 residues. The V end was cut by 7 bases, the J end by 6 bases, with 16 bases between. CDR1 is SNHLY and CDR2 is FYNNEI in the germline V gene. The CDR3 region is CASTDWELREQYF. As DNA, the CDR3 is TGTGCCAGCACTGACTGGGAGCTACGCGAGCAGTACTTC.

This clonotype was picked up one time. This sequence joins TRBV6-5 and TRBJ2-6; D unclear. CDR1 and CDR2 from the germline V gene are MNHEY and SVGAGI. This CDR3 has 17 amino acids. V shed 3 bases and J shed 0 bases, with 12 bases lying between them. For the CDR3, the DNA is TGTGCCAGCAGTTATCGCGCACGAGACTCTGGGGCCAACGTCCTGACTTTC. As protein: CASSYRARDSGANVLTF.

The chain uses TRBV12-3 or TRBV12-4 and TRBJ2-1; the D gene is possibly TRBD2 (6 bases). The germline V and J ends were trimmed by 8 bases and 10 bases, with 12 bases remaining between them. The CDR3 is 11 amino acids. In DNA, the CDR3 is TGTGCCAGCCGGAGGGGATACGAGCAGTTCTTC. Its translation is CASRRGYEQFF.

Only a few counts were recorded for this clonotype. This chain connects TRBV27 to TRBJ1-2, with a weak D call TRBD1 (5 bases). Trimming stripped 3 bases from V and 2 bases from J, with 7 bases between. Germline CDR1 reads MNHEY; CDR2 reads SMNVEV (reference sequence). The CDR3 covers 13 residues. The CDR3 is CASSFPGNYGYTF. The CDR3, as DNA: TGTGCCAGCAGTTTCCCAGGGAACTATGGCTACACCTTC.

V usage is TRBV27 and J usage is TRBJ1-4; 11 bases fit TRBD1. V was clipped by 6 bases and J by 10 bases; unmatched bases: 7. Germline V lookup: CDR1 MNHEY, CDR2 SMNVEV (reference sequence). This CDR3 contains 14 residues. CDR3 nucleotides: TGTGCCAGCAGGGGCGGGACAGGGGGTGGAAAACTGTTTTTT. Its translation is CASRGGTGGGKLFF.

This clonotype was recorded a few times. CDR3 region: CASSGRGRNGYTF. CDR3 nucleotide sequence: TGTGCCAGCAGTGGCAGGGGGCGGAATGGCTACACCTTC. The J gene is TRBJ1-2, the V gene TRBV2; 8 positions agree with TRBD1. In germline, CDR1 is SNHLY, CDR2 FYNNEI. J lost 6 bases, V lost 4 bases, and 4 bases had no gene match. This CDR3 has 13 residues.

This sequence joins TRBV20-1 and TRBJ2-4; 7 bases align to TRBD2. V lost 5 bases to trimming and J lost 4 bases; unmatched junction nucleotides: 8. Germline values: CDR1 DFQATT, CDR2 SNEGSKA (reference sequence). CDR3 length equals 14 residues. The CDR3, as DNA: TGCAGTGCTTGGGCGAGCGGGGAGAAAAACATTCAGTACTTC. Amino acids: CSAWASGEKNIQYF.

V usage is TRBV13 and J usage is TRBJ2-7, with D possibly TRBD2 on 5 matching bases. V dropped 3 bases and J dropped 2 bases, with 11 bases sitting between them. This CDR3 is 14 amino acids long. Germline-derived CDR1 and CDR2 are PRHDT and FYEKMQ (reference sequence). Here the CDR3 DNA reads TGTGCCAGCAGCTTCTTAGCGACCCCCTACGAGCAGTACTTC. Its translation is CASSFLATPYEQYF. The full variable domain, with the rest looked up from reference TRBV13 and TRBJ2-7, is AAGVIQSPRHLIKEKRETATLKCYPIPRHDTVYWYQQGPGQDPQFLISFYEKMQSDKGSIPDRFSAQQFSDYHSELNMSSLELGDSALYFCASSFLATPYEQYFGPGTRLTVT.

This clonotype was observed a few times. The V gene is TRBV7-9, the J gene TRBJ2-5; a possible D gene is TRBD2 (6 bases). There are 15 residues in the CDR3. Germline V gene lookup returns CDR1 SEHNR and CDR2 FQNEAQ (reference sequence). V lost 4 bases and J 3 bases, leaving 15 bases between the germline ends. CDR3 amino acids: CASSSPGLTKETQYF. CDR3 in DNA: TGTGCCAGCAGCTCACCGGGACTCACGAAAGAGACCCAGTACTTC. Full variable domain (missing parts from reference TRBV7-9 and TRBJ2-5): DTGVSQNPRHKITKRGQNVTFRCDPISEHNRLYWYRQTLGQGPEFLTYFQNEAQLEKSRLLSDRFSAERPKGSFSTLEIQRTEQGDSAMYLCASSSPGLTKETQYFGPGTRLLVL.

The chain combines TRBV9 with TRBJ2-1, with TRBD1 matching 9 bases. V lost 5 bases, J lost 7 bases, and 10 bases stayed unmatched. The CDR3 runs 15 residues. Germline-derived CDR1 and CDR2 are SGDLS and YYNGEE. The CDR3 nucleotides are TGTGCCAGCAGTGCCATGGGGACAGGGACAAATGAGCAGTTCTTC. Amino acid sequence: CASSAMGTGTNEQFF.

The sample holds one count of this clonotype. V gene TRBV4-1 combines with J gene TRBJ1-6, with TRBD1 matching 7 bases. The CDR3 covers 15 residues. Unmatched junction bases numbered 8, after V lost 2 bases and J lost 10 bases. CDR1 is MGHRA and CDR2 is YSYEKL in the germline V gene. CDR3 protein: CASSQRDRSESPLHF. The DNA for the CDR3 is TGCGCCAGCAGCCAAAGGGACAGATCTGAATCACCCCTCCACTTT.

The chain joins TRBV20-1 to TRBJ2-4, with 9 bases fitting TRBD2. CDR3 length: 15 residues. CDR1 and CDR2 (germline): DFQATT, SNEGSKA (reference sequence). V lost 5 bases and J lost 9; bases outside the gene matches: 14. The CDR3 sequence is CSARGLAPRLGIQYF. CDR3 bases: TGCAGTGCTCGGGGACTAGCACCCCGTTTGGGCATTCAGTACTTC.

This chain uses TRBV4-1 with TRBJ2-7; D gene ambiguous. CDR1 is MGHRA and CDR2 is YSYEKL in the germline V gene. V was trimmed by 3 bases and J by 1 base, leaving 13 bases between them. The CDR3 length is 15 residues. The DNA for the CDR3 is TGCGCCAGCAGCCAGGTGCGAGGAACTTCCTACGAGCAGTACTTC. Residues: CASSQVRGTSYEQYF.

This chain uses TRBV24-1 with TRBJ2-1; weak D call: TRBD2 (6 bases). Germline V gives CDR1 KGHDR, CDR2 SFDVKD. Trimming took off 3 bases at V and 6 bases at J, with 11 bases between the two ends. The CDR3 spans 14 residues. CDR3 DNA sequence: TGTGCCACCAGTGATCCGACTAGATCCAATGAGCAGTTCTTC. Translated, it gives CATSDPTRSNEQFF.

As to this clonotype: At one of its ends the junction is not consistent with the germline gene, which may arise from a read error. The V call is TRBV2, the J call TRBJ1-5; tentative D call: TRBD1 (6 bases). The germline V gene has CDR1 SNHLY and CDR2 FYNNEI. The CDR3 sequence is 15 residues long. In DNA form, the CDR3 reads TGTGCCAGCAATGAACAGGGAGGCGGTTTACAGCCCCAGCATTTT. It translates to CASNEQGGGLQPQHF.

DNA for the CDR3: TGTGCCAGCAGTTCGTGGGCCTCCAAAACCCAAGAGACCCAGTACTTC. This translates into CASSSWASKTQETQYF. The chain joins TRBV25-1 to TRBJ2-5; D unresolved. CDR1 is MGHDK and CDR2 is SYGVNS in the germline V gene. CDR3 length: 16 amino acids. Trimming pared 5 bases from V and 1 base from J, leaving 17 bases between.

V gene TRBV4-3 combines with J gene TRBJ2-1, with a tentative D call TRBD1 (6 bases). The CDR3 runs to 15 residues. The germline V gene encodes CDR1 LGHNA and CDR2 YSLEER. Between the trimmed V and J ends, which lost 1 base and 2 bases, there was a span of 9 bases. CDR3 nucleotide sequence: TGCGCCAGCAGCCAAGGCAGGGGACCCTACAATGAGCAGTTCTTC. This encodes CASSQGRGPYNEQFF.

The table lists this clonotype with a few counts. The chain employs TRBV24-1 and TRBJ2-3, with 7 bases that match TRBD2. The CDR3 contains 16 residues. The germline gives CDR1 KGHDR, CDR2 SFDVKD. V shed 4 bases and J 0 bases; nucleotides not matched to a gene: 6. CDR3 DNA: TGTGCCACCAGTGACACCCGGGACTATAGCACAGATACGCAGTATTTT. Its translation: CATSDTRDYSTDTQYF.

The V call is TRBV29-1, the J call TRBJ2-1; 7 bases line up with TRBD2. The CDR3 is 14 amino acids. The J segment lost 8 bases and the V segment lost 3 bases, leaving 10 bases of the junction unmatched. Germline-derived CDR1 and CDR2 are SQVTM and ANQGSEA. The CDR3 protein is CSVDILAVRYEQFF. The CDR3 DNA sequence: TGCAGCGTTGACATCCTAGCGGTTCGCTATGAGCAGTTCTTC.